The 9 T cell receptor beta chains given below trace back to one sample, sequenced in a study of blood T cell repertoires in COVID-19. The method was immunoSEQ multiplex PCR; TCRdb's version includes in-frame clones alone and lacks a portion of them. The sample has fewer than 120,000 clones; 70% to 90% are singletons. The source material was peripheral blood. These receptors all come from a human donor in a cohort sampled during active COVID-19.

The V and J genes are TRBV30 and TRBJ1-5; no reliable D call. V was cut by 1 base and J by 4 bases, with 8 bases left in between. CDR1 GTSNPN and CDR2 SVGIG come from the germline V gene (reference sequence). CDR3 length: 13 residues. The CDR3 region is CAWSGFLNQPQHF. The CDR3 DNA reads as TGTGCCTGGAGTGGGTTTCTAAATCAGCCCCAGCATTTT.

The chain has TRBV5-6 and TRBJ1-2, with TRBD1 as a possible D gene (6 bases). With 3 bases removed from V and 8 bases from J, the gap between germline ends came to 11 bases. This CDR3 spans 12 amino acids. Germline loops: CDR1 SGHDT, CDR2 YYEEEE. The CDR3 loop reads CASSYNRDGYTF. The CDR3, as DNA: TGTGCCAGCAGCTACAACAGGGACGGCTACACCTTC.

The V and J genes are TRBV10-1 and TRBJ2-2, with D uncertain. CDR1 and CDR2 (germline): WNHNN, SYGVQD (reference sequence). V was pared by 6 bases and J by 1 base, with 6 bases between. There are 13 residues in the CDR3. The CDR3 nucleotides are TGCGCCAGCAGGAACGGGAACACCGGGGAGCTGTTTTTT. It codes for CASRNGNTGELFF.

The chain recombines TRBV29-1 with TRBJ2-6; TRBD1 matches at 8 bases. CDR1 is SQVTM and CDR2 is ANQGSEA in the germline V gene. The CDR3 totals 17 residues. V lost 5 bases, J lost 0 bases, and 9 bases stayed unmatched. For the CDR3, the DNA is TGCAGCGTTATAACCGGGACAGGCGACTCTGGGGCCAACGTCCTGACTTTC. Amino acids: CSVITGTGDSGANVLTF.

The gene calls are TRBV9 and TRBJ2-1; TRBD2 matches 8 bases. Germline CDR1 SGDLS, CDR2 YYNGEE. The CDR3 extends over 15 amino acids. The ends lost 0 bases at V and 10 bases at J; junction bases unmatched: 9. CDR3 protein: CASSVGSGNVGEQFF. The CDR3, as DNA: TGTGCCAGCAGCGTAGGTAGCGGGAACGTAGGGGAGCAGTTCTTC.

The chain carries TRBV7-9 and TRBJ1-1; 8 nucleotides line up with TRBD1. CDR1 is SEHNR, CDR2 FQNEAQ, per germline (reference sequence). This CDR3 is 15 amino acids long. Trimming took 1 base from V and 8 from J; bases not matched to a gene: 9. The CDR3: CASSLGQGAVTEAFF. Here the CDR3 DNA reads TGTGCCAGCAGCTTAGGTCAGGGGGCGGTAACGGAAGCTTTCTTT.

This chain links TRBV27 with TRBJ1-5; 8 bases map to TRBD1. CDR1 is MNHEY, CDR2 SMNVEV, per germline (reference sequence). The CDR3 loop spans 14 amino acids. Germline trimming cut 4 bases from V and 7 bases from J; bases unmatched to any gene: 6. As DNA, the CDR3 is TGTGCCAGCAGTTCCAGGGGGCCGTGGCAGCCCCAGCATTTT. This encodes CASSSRGPWQPQHF.

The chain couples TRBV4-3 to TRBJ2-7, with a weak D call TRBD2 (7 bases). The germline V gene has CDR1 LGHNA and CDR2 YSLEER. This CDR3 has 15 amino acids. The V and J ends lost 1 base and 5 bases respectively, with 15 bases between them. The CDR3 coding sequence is TGCGCCAGCAGCCAAGTGAACAGGGAGGGCGACGAGCAGTACTTC. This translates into CASSQVNREGDEQYF.

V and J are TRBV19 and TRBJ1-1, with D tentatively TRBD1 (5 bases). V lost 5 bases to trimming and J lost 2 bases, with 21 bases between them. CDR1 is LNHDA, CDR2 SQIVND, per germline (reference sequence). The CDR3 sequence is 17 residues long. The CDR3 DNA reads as TGTGCCAGTAGTCGCTTACCCGGCGGGACGGTTAACACTGAAGCTTTCTTT. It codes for CASSRLPGGTVNTEAFF.